What follows are 31 T cell receptor beta chains derived from one specimen sequenced in a study of T cell responses to AZD1222 COVID-19 vaccine. Assay used: immunoSEQ multiplex PCR; TCRdb lists only in-frame clones, some missing. This repertoire shows 150,000 to 200,000 clones, over 90% found once; its top ten account for roughly 2.2%. The sample here was peripheral blood, taken on day 0 of AZD1222 vaccination. The receptors derive from an adult in good health.

This chain uses TRBV28 with TRBJ2-2, with no clear D. V shed 2 bases and J shed 3 bases, with 7 bases lying between them. Germline V gene data show CDR1 as MDHEN and CDR2 as SYDVKM. The CDR3 is made up of 14 amino acids. This CDR3 reads CASSLLPDTGELFF. In DNA, the CDR3 is TGTGCCAGCAGTTTACTTCCTGACACCGGGGAGCTGTTTTTT.

This chain joins TRBV11-2 and TRBJ1-3, with D possibly being TRBD1 (5 bases). Trimming left V 5 bases short and J 1 base short, with 9 bases between. Germline CDR1 is SGHAT and CDR2 is FQNNGV. The CDR3 loop spans 14 amino acids. This CDR3 reads CASSPGGSGNTIYF. The CDR3 bases are TGTGCCAGCAGCCCGGGGGGGTCTGGAAACACCATATATTTT.

V is TRBV4-1 and J is TRBJ1-2; 10 positions agree with TRBD1. The CDR3 contains 16 residues. V lost 3 bases and J lost 3; bases outside the gene matches: 7. Germline assignment: CDR1 MGHRA and CDR2 YSYEKL. The CDR3 region is CASSQARDRGDYGYTF. Here the CDR3 DNA reads TGCGCCAGCAGCCAGGCCCGGGACAGGGGTGACTATGGCTACACCTTC.

The chain links TRBV19 to TRBJ1-3; no clear D. Trimming cost V 5 bases and J 3 bases, with 17 bases left between them. CDR1 LNHDA and CDR2 SQIVND come from the germline V gene (reference sequence). The CDR3 totals 16 residues. The DNA for the CDR3 is TGTGCCAGTAGTGCCGATACCCCCGACATTGGAAACACCATATATTTT. It translates to CASSADTPDIGNTIYF.

The rearrangement links TRBV24-1 to TRBJ2-1; D is possibly TRBD1 or TRBD2 (5 bases each). The CDR3 contains 14 residues. V was pared by 2 bases and J by 5 bases, with 9 bases between. Germline loops: CDR1 KGHDR, CDR2 SFDVKD. CDR3 amino acids: CATSDWDANNEQFF. The CDR3 DNA sequence: TGTGCCACCAGTGATTGGGACGCTAACAATGAGCAGTTCTTC.

This sequence joins TRBV27 and TRBJ2-7; D assignment may be TRBD1 or TRBD2 (7 bases each). Looked up from germline, CDR1 is MNHEY and CDR2 is SMNVEV (reference sequence). Trimming removed 5 bases from V and 4 bases from J, with 12 bases in between. The CDR3 extends over 13 amino acids. The CDR3 is CASSRQGGYEQYF. CDR3 coding DNA: TGTGCCAGCAGTAGACAGGGAGGGTACGAGCAGTACTTC.

The chain couples TRBV18 to TRBJ1-2; D remains ambiguous. The CDR3 runs to 13 residues. The V end was cut by 6 bases, the J end by 3 bases, with 11 bases between. Per the germline V gene, CDR1 is KGHSH and CDR2 is LQKENI. CDR3 sequence reads: CASSPSGDYGYTF. The CDR3, as DNA: TGTGCCAGCTCCCCCAGCGGGGACTATGGCTACACCTTC.

The chain uses TRBV6-5 and TRBJ1-6, with D hard to call. Germline V gene data show CDR1 as MNHEY and CDR2 as SVGAGI. The CDR3 has 12 amino acids. Trimming stripped 7 bases from V and 10 bases from J, with 11 bases between. CDR3 amino acids: CASTNLVSPLHF. The CDR3 coding sequence is TGTGCCAGCACCAACTTGGTCTCACCCCTCCACTTT.

This chain connects TRBV15 to TRBJ2-7; TRBD2 matches at 8 bases. Germline V lookup: CDR1 LNHNV, CDR2 YYDKDF (reference sequence). The CDR3 is 15 residues long. V lost 0 bases and J lost 3; bases outside the gene matches: 4. The CDR3 sequence is CATSRDLSGSYEQYF. For the CDR3, the DNA is TGTGCCACCAGCAGAGATCTCAGCGGGAGCTACGAGCAGTACTTC.

V gene TRBV10-3 combines with J gene TRBJ2-3, with 9 bases identical to TRBD1. The germline gives CDR1 ENHRY, CDR2 SYGVKD. CDR3 length: 14 residues. V trimming: 5 bases; J trimming: 7 bases; junction bases outside the gene matches: 7. The CDR3 nucleotides are TGTGCCATCAGTCCCGGGACAGGGACGAATACGCAGTATTTT. Encoded protein: CAISPGTGTNTQYF.

This clone was observed a handful of times. The chain recombines TRBV7-9 with TRBJ2-5; D might be TRBD1 (6 bases). Germline V lookup: CDR1 SEHNR, CDR2 FQNEAQ (reference sequence). The CDR3 spans 13 residues. Trimming shortened V by 5 bases and J by 7 bases, and 14 bases separated the two germline ends. CDR3 nucleotide sequence: TGTGCCAGCAGCACCACAGGGTCGGGGACCCAGTACTTC. It yields the protein CASSTTGSGTQYF.

The gene calls are TRBV12-3 or TRBV12-4 and TRBJ1-6; D is unresolved. CDR3 size: 12 residues. V was pared by 3 bases and J by 9 bases, with 6 bases between. CDR3 region: CASSLEPSPLHF. DNA of the CDR3: TGTGCCAGCAGTTTGGAACCTTCACCCCTCCACTTT.

This clone has just a few counts. This chain uses TRBV11-2 with TRBJ1-1, with 11 bases that match TRBD1. CDR1 SGHAT and CDR2 FQNNGV come from the germline V gene. V lost 4 bases to trimming and J lost 5 bases; unmatched junction nucleotides: 6. The CDR3 has 15 amino acids. CDR3 coding DNA: TGTGCCAGCAGCTCTTGGACAGGGGGCAGGACTGAAGCTTTCTTT. Its protein is CASSSWTGGRTEAFF.

The CDR3 region is CAWSRRDRNTEAFF. CDR3 DNA: TGTGCCTGGAGTCGCCGGGACAGGAACACTGAAGCTTTCTTT. The chain joins TRBV30 to TRBJ1-1, with TRBD1 matching 7 bases. The junction had 4 bases not matched to a gene; V was cut back by 2 bases and J by 1 base. Germline CDR1 GTSNPN, CDR2 SVGIG (reference sequence). This CDR3 has 14 residues.

This clone was counted a single time. This rearrangement joins TRBV7-8 to TRBJ1-2; D gene unclear. The V and J ends lost 2 bases and 3 bases respectively, with 13 bases between them. The CDR3 consists of 15 residues. Germline lookup yields CDR1 SGHVS and CDR2 FQNEAQ. CDR3 nucleotides: TGTGCCAGCAGCTTACGCCAGTCTGAAGACTATGGCTACACCTTC. This sequence encodes CASSLRQSEDYGYTF.

This sequence joins TRBV7-9 and TRBJ2-1; TRBD2 matches 8 bases. The CDR3 consists of 13 residues. Trimming took 1 base from V and 9 from J; bases not matched to a gene: 2. The germline V gene has CDR1 SEHNR and CDR2 FQNEAQ (reference sequence). The CDR3 DNA reads as TGTGCCAGCAGCTTAGGGGCGGGAGGTGAGCAGTTCTTC. Residues: CASSLGAGGEQFF.

J is TRBJ1-4 and V is TRBV4-2, with D tentatively TRBD1 (6 bases). V was clipped by 0 bases and J by 8 bases, with 19 bases between them. The CDR3 has 17 residues. CDR1 is LGHNA and CDR2 is YNFKEQ in the germline V gene. The CDR3 reads CASSQDKGVKDTEKLFF. CDR3 in DNA: TGTGCCAGCAGCCAAGATAAGGGGGTAAAGGATACGGAAAAACTGTTTTTT.

The gene calls are TRBV25-1 and TRBJ1-2, with D possibly being TRBD1 (6 bases). This CDR3 region has 14 residues. The germline V gene encodes CDR1 MGHDK and CDR2 SYGVNS. Trimming pared 4 bases from V and 4 bases from J, leaving 13 bases between. CDR3 DNA: TGTGCCAGCAGTGTACTGGACAGAACCTATGGCTACACCTTC. Translation: CASSVLDRTYGYTF.

The chain recombines TRBV10-3 with TRBJ2-7; possible D gene TRBD2, 5 bases. The CDR3 sequence is 14 residues long. Trimming removed 11 bases from V and 1 base from J, with 18 bases in between. Germline V lookup: CDR1 ENHRY, CDR2 SYGVKD. In DNA, the CDR3 is TGTGCCGTCGCGGGCTCAAGCATGTCCTACGAGCAGTACTTC. Protein: CAVAGSSMSYEQYF.

The gene calls are TRBV7-2 and TRBJ1-2; no firm D call. The germline V gene encodes CDR1 SGHTA and CDR2 FQGNSA. The CDR3 is made up of 15 amino acids. The germline V and J ends were trimmed by 2 bases and 3 bases, with 13 bases remaining between them. The CDR3, as DNA: TGTGCCAGCAGCTTATTGGGAGGCCGGGACTATGGCTACACCTTC. This encodes CASSLLGGRDYGYTF.

The V and J genes are TRBV9 and TRBJ1-4; 12 nucleotides line up with TRBD1. Trimming took 2 bases from V and 3 from J; bases not matched to a gene: 8. In germline, CDR1 is SGDLS, CDR2 YYNGEE. The CDR3 totals 18 residues. CDR3 sequence (DNA): TGTGCCAGCAGCGTGGGGACAGGGGGCTCCGTCCCTAATGAAAAACTGTTTTTT. Its protein product is CASSVGTGGSVPNEKLFF.

The chain employs TRBV28 and TRBJ2-7; no firm D call. The length of the CDR3 is 13 residues. V lost 7 bases to trimming and J lost 2 bases, with 12 bases between them. Looked up from germline, CDR1 is MDHEN and CDR2 is SYDVKM. In nucleotides, the CDR3 is TGTGCCAGCATCGGAGAAGCCCCCTACGAGCAGTACTTC. Its protein product is CASIGEAPYEQYF.

This clone has just one count. The J gene is TRBJ1-4, the V gene TRBV5-6; D is uncertain. In germline, CDR1 is SGHDT, CDR2 YYEEEE. This CDR3 comprises 13 residues. V lost 0 bases and J 7 bases, leaving 7 bases between the germline ends. The CDR3 protein is CASSLGVGEKLFF. For the CDR3, the DNA is TGTGCCAGCAGCTTGGGAGTCGGTGAAAAACTGTTTTTT. Full variable domain (outside the CDR3, taken from reference TRBV5-6 and TRBJ1-4): DAGVTQSPTHLIKTRGQQVTLRCSPKSGHDTVSWYQQALGQGPQFIFQYYEEEERQRGNFPDRFSGHQFPNYSSELNVNALLLGDSALYLCASSLGVGEKLFFGSGTQLSVL.

As DNA, the CDR3 is TGCGCCAGCAGCTTCCGGGGGGAGGCAACTAATGAAAAACTGTTTTTT. As protein: CASSFRGEATNEKLFF. The rearrangement links TRBV5-1 to TRBJ1-4; D is possibly TRBD1 (5 bases). The V end was cut by 2 bases, the J end by 0 bases, with 11 bases between. Germline loops: CDR1 SGHRS, CDR2 YFSETQ. The CDR3 totals 16 residues.

The chain links TRBV18 to TRBJ2-7, with TRBD1 matching over 7 bases. V lost 1 base and J lost 3; bases outside the gene matches: 6. This CDR3 has 15 residues. Germline loops: CDR1 KGHSH, CDR2 LQKENI. This CDR3 reads CASSPRQGPFYEQYF. For the CDR3, the DNA is TGTGCCAGCTCACCACGACAGGGTCCTTTCTACGAGCAGTACTTC.

This clone was counted between two and nine times. The chain combines TRBV7-9 with TRBJ2-2, with TRBD2 identical over 7 bases. CDR1 and CDR2 from the germline V gene are SEHNR and FQNEAQ (reference sequence). The junction had 3 bases not matched to a gene; V was cut back by 6 bases and J by 8 bases. The CDR3 spans 12 residues. This CDR3 reads CASSPAGGELFF. CDR3 nucleotide sequence: TGTGCCAGCAGTCCAGCGGGAGGGGAGCTGTTTTTT.

The chain has TRBV19 and TRBJ2-6; 9 nucleotides agree with TRBD1. Losses at the gene ends were 4 bases for V and 4 bases for J; bases not matched to a gene: 5. Germline V gene sequence: CDR1 LNHDA, CDR2 SQIVND (reference sequence). The CDR3 contains 16 residues. This CDR3 is CASSTGTGTGANVLTF. The CDR3 region has the DNA TGTGCCAGTAGTACCGGGACAGGGACAGGGGCCAACGTCCTGACTTTC.

V gene TRBV12-1 combines with J gene TRBJ2-7; the DNA was not compared with TRBD2, the D call given in the table. TRBV12-1 is a known pseudogene. CDR3 length: 13 amino acids. CDR3 amino acids: CASSPPSRDEQYF. The CDR3 coding sequence is TGTGCCAGCAGCCCTCCCTCAAGAGACGAGCAGTACTTC.

In DNA, the CDR3 is TGCGCCAGCAGCTTGGTTGGGCAGGGAAGGCGAAACACTGAAGCTTTCTTT. This sequence encodes CASSLVGQGRRNTEAFF. V is TRBV5-1 and J is TRBJ1-1, with D possibly TRBD1 on 5 matching bases. Per the germline V gene, CDR1 is SGHRS and CDR2 is YFSETQ. The ends were cut back, 0 bases at V and 2 bases at J, with 17 bases in the middle. The CDR3 is 17 amino acids.

The V and J genes are TRBV6-2 or TRBV6-3 and TRBJ1-1; the D gene is possibly TRBD1 (6 bases). CDR1 is MNHEY, CDR2 SVGEGT, per germline. The CDR3 is made up of 16 amino acids. V lost 5 bases to trimming and J lost 3 bases, with 19 bases between them. In nucleotides, the CDR3 is TGTGCCAGCAGTAGCCACGGGGGGGGGCGAGACACTGAAGCTTTCTTT. Amino acid sequence: CASSSHGGGRDTEAFF.

CDR3 residues: CASSPSVADYEQYF. CDR3 in DNA: TGTGCCAGCAGCCCCTCGGTAGCGGACTACGAGCAGTACTTC. This chain uses TRBV7-9 with TRBJ2-7; D is possibly TRBD2 (6 bases). CDR1 SEHNR and CDR2 FQNEAQ come from the germline V gene (reference sequence). There are 14 residues in the CDR3. V dropped 5 bases and J dropped 3 bases, with 14 bases sitting between them.